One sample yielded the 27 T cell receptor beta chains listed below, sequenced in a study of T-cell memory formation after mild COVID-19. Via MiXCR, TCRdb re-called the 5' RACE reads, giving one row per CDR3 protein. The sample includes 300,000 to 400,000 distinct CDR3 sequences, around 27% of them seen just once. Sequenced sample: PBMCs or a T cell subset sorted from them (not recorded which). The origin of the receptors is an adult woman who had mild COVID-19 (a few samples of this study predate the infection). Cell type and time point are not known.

DNA for the CDR3: TGTGCCAGCAAGGCGGGAGGGCCGGTAGATACGCAGTATTTT. Translating gives CASKAGGPVDTQYF. The V and J genes are TRBV2 and TRBJ2-3, with 9 bases fitting TRBD2. In germline, CDR1 is SNHLY, CDR2 FYNNEI. The CDR3 covers 14 residues. With V trimmed by 7 bases and J by 5 bases, 7 bases remained unmatched.

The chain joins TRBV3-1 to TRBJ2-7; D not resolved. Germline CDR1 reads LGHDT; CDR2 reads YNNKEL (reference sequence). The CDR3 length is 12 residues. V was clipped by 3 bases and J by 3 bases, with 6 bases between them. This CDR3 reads CASSQRYYEQYF. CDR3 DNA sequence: TGTGCCAGCAGCCAGAGGTACTACGAGCAGTACTTC.

CDR3 nucleotide sequence: TGCGCCAGCAGCTCTAGCGGGATGAACACCGGGGAGCTGTTTTTT. It encodes CASSSSGMNTGELFF. This chain joins TRBV5-1 and TRBJ2-2; 9 nucleotides agree with TRBD2. This CDR3 has 15 residues. The trim removed 3 bases at V and 1 base at J, leaving 1 base unmatched. Germline lookup yields CDR1 SGHRS and CDR2 YFSETQ. The full variable domain, in which reference TRBV5-1 and TRBJ2-2 provide the parts outside the CDR3, is KAGVTQTPRYLIKTRGQQVTLSCSPISGHRSVSWYQQTPGQGLQFLFEYFSETQRNKGNFPGRFSGRQFSNSRSEMNVSTLELGDSALYLCASSSSGMNTGELFFGEGSRLTVL.

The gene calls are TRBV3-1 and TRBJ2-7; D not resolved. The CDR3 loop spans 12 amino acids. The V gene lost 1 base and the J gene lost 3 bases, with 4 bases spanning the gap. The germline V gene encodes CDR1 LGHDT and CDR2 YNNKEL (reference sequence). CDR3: CASSQGHYEQYF. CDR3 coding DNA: TGTGCCAGCAGCCAAGGTCACTACGAGCAGTACTTC.

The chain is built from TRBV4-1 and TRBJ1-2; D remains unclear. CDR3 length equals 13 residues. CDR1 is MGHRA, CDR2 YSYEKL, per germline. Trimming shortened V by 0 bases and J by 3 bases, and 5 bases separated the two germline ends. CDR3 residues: CASSQDKDYGYTF. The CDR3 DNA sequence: TGCGCCAGCAGCCAAGATAAGGACTATGGCTACACCTTC.

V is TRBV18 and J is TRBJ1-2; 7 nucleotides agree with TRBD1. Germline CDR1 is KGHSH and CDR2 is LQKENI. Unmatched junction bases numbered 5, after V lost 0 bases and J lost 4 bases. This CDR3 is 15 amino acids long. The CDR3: CASSPPTGYGYGYTF. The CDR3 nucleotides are TGTGCCAGCTCACCACCGACAGGGTATGGCTATGGCTACACCTTC.

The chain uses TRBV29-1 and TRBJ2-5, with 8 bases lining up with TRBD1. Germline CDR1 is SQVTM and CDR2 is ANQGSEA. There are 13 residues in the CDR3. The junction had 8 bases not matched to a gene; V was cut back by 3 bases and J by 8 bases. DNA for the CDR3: TGCAGCGTTGATCCGGGACAGGCCACTACCCAGTACTTC. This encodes CSVDPGQATTQYF.

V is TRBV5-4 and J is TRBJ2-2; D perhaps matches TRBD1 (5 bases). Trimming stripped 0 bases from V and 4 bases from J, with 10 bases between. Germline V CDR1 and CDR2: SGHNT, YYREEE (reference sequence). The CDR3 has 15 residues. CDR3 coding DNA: TGTGCCAGCAGCTTGGGGGGCGCGAGCACCGGGGAGCTGTTTTTT. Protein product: CASSLGGASTGELFF.

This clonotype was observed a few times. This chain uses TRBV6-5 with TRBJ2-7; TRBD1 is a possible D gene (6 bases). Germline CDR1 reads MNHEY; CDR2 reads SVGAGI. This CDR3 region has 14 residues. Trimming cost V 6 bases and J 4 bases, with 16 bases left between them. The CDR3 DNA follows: TGTGCCAGCAGCCCCTCGGGACACCTTTACGAGCAGTACTTC. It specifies CASSPSGHLYEQYF.

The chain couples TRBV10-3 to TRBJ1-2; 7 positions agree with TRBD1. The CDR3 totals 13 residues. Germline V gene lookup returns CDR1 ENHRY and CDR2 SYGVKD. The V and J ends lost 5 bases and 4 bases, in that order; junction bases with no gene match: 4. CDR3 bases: TGTGCCATCAGTAGGGACAGCAGCTATGGCTACACCTTC. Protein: CAISRDSSYGYTF.

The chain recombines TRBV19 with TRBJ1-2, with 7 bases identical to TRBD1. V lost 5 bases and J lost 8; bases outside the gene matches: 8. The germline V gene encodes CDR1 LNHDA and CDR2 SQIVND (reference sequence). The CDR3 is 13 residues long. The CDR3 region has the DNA TGTGCCAGTAGTGCGGGACAGATGGGAGGCTACACCTTC. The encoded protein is CASSAGQMGGYTF.

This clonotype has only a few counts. CDR3 nucleotide sequence: TGCAGCGTTTTCGTATACAATGAGCAGTTCTTC. Its protein product is CSVFVYNEQFF. This chain joins TRBV29-1 and TRBJ2-1; D is unresolved. CDR1 and CDR2 from the germline V gene are SQVTM and ANQGSEA. The V end lost 5 bases, the J end lost 4 bases, and 6 bases lay between the germline ends. The CDR3 has 11 amino acids.

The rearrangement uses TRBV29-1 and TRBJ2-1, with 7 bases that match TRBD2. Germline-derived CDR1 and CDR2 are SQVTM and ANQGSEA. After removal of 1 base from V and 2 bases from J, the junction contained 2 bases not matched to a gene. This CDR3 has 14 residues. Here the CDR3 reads CSVEASGAYNEQFF. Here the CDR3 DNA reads TGCAGCGTTGAAGCCAGCGGGGCCTACAATGAGCAGTTCTTC.

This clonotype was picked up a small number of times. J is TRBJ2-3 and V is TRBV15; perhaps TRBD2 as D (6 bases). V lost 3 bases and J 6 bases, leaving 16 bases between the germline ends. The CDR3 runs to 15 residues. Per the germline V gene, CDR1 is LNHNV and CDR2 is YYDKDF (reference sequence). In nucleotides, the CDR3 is TGTGCCACCAGCAGTGATTTCCTAGCGACCGATACGCAGTATTTT. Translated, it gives CATSSDFLATDTQYF.

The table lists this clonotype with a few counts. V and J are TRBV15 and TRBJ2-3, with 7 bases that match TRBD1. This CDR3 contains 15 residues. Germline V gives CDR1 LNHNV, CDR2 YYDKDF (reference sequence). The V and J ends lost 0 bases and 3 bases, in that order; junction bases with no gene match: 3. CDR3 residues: CATSREAGGTDTQYF. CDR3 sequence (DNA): TGTGCCACCAGCAGAGAAGCAGGGGGTACAGATACGCAGTATTTT.

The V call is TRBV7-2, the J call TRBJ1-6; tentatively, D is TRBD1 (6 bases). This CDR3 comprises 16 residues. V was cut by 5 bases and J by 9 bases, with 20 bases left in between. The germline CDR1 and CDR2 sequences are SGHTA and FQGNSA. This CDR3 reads CASSPPTGLMSSPLHF. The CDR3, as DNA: TGTGCCAGCAGCCCCCCCACAGGGTTGATGAGTTCACCCCTCCACTTT. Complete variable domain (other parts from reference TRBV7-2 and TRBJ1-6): GAGVSQSPSNKVTEKGKDVELRCDPISGHTALYWYRQSLGQGLEFLIYFQGNSAPDKSGLPSDRFSAERTGGSVSTLTIQRTQQEDSAVYLCASSPPTGLMSSPLHFGNGTRLTVT.

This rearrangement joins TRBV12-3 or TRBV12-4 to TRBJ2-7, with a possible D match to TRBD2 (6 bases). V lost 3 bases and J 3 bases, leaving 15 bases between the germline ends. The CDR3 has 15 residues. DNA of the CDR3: TGTGCCAGCAGTTTGAGCGGAGGGCGAAACTACGAGCAGTACTTC. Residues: CASSLSGGRNYEQYF.

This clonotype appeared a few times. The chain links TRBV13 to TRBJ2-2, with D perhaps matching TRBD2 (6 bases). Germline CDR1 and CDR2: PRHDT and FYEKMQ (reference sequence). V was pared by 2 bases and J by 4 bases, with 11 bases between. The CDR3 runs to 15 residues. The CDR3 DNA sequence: TGTGCCAGCAGCTTAAGTCAGGGAGGCACCGGGGAGCTGTTTTTT. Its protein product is CASSLSQGGTGELFF.

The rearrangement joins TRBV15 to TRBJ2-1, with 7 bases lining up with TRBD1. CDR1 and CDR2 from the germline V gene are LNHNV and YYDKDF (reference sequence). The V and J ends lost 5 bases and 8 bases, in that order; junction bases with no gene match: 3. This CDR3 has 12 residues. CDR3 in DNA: TGTGCCACCAGCCGACAGGGATATGAGCAGTTCTTC. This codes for CATSRQGYEQFF.

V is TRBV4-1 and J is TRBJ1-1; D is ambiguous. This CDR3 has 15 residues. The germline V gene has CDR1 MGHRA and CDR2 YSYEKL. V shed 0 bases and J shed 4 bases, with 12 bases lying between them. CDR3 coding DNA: TGCGCCAGCAGCCAAGATATGCAGGTACCCACTGAAGCTTTCTTT. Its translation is CASSQDMQVPTEAFF.

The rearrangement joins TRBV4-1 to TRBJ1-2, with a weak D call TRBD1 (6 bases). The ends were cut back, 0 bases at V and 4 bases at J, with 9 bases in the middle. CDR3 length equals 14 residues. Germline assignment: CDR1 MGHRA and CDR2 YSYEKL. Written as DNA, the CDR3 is TGCGCCAGCAGCCAAGAAGGGGGGAGCTATGGCTACACCTTC. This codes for CASSQEGGSYGYTF.

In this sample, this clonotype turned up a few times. CDR3 region: CAISESTGETQYF. The CDR3 DNA reads as TGTGCCATCAGTGAGTCTACTGGAGAGACCCAGTACTTC. The J gene is TRBJ2-5, the V gene TRBV10-3; D call uncertain. The germline V gene encodes CDR1 ENHRY and CDR2 SYGVKD. Trimming removed 0 bases at V and 4 bases at J, with 6 bases between. The CDR3 totals 13 residues.

The CDR3, as DNA: TGTGCCAGCACGGACAACGCGAACACCGGGGAGCTGTTTTTT. Encoded protein: CASTDNANTGELFF. The chain employs TRBV6-4 and TRBJ2-2, with D perhaps matching TRBD1 (5 bases). This CDR3 contains 14 residues. Germline CDR1 is MRHNA and CDR2 is SNTAGT. Trimming removed 7 bases from V and 0 bases from J, with 9 bases in between.

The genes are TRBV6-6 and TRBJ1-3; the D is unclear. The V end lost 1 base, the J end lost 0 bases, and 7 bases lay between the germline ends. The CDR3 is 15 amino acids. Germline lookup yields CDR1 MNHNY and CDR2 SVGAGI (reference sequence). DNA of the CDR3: TGTGCCAGCAGTTACTTTAGAATCTCTGGAAACACCATATATTTT. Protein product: CASSYFRISGNTIYF.

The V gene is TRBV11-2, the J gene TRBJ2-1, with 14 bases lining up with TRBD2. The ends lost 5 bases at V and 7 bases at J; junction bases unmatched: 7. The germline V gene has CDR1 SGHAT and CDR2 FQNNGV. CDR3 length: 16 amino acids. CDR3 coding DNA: TGTGCCAGCAGCCATCAAGGGACTAGCGGGAGAAATGAGCAGTTCTTC. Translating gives CASSHQGTSGRNEQFF.

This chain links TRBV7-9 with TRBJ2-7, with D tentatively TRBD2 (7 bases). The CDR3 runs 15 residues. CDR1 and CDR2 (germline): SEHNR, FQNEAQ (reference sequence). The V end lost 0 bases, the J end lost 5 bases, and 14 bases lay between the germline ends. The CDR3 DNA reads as TGTGCCAGCAGCTTAGCGATCGGGGGGCTGCACGAGCAGTACTTC. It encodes CASSLAIGGLHEQYF.

CDR3 sequence reads: CSARDRGDTQYF. CDR3 coding DNA: TGCAGTGCTAGAGATCGGGGGGATACGCAGTATTTT. V is TRBV20-1 and J is TRBJ2-3; possible D gene TRBD2, 6 bases. This CDR3 spans 12 amino acids. Germline assignment: CDR1 DFQATT and CDR2 SNEGSKA (reference sequence). V lost 0 bases and J 6 bases, leaving 7 bases between the germline ends.